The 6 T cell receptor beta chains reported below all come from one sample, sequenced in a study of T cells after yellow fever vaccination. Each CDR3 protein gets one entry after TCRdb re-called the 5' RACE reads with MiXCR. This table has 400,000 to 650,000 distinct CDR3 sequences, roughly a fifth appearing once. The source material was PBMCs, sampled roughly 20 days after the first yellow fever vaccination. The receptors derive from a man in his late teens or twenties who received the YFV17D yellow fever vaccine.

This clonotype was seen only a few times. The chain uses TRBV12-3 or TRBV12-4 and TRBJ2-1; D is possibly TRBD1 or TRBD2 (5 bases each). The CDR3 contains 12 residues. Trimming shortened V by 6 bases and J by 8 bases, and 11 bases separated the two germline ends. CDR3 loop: CASRGTGYEQFF. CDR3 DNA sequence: TGTGCCAGCAGGGGGACGGGGTATGAGCAGTTCTTC.

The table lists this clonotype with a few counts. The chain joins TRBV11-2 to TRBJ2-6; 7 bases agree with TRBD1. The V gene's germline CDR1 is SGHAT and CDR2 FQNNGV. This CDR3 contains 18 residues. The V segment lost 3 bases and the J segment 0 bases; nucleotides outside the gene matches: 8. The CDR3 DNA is TGTGCCAGCAGCTTGGTTGGGACAGTCGGCTCTGGGGCCAACGTCCTGACTTTC. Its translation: CASSLVGTVGSGANVLTF.

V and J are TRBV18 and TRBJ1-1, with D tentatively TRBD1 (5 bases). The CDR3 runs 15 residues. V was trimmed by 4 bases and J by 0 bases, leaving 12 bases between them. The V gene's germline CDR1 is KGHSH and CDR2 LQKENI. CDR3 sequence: CASSRTGTVNTEAFF. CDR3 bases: TGTGCCAGCTCACGAACCGGGACGGTGAACACTGAAGCTTTCTTT.

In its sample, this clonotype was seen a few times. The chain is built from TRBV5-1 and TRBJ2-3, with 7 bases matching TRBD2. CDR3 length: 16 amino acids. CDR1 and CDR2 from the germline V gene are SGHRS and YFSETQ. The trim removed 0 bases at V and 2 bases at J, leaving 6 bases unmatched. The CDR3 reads CASSLEASGSTDTQYF. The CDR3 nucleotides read TGCGCCAGCAGCTTGGAGGCTAGCGGTTCCACAGATACGCAGTATTTT.

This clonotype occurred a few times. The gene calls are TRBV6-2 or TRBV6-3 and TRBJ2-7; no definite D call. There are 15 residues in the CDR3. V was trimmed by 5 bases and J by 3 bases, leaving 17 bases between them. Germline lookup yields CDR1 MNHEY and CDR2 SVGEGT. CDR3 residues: CASSPLRREDYEQYF. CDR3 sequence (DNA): TGTGCCAGCAGTCCCCTCCGAAGGGAAGACTACGAGCAGTACTTC.

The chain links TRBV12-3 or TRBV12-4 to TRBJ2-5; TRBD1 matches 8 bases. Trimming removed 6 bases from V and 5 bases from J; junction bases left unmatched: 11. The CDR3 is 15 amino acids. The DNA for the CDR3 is TGTGCCAGCAGCCCCCTCGGACAGGGAATCGAGACCCAGTACTTC. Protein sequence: CASSPLGQGIETQYF.